The 21 T cell receptor beta chains below were found in one sample sequenced in a study of cytomegalovirus exposure and HLA in healthy donors. This PCR relied on a set of 60 Vbeta primers and 13 Jbeta primers. The table came from immunoSEQ multiplex PCR; TCRdb's copy has only in-frame clones and leaves some out. The table has roughly 100,000 clones, over 80% seen once; the top ten hold approximately 7.2%. The material sequenced was PBMCs. These receptors all stem from a man between 25 and 39 years old in good health and CMV-seropositive.

V and J are TRBV6-1 and TRBJ1-6; 8 nucleotides match TRBD1. V was pared by 5 bases and J by 10 bases, with 7 bases of the junction left unmatched. The CDR3 has 14 amino acids. Germline loops: CDR1 MNHNS, CDR2 SASEGT. The CDR3, as DNA: TGTGCCAGCAGTCAGGGGGCTATACGGTCACCCCTCCACTTT. Translation gives CASSQGAIRSPLHF.

The chain has TRBV5-1 and TRBJ2-7, with TRBD2 matching 8 bases. Germline trimming cut 5 bases from V and 2 bases from J; bases unmatched to any gene: 6. Germline CDR1 reads SGHRS; CDR2 reads YFSETQ. CDR3 size: 14 residues. This chain's CDR3 is CASRIGGGTYEQYF. The CDR3 DNA follows: TGCGCCAGCAGAATCGGGGGGGGCACCTACGAGCAGTACTTC.

This chain connects TRBV4-2 to TRBJ1-5, with D perhaps matching TRBD1 (5 bases). This CDR3 comprises 17 residues. Trimming stripped 0 bases from V and 2 bases from J, with 14 bases between. The germline V gene has CDR1 LGHNA and CDR2 YNFKEQ. CDR3 loop: CASSQDWGGEGNQPQHF. The CDR3 DNA sequence: TGTGCCAGCAGCCAAGATTGGGGGGGTGAGGGCAATCAGCCCCAGCATTTT.

V usage is TRBV7-2 and J usage is TRBJ1-1; no definite D call. This CDR3 contains 11 residues. The germline V gene has CDR1 SGHTA and CDR2 FQGNSA. Deletions cut 6 bases from V and 11 bases from J, with 13 bases between. CDR3 sequence: CASRELQRAFF. The CDR3 DNA reads TGTGCCAGCAGGGAGCTCCAGAGGGCTTTCTTT.

This clone was counted a few times. The chain has TRBV7-2 and TRBJ2-7; a possible D gene is TRBD1 (5 bases). Germline values: CDR1 SGHTA, CDR2 FQGNSA. Trimming took 4 bases from V and 7 from J, leaving 17 bases between them. The CDR3 consists of 14 residues. The DNA for the CDR3 is TGTGCCAGCAGCTGGAGTGTAGGGGCAGGGGAGCAGTACTTC. Its protein is CASSWSVGAGEQYF.

The chain links TRBV5-1 to TRBJ2-1; 9 nucleotides line up with TRBD2. Losses at the gene ends were 4 bases for V and 8 bases for J; bases not matched to a gene: 1. CDR1 SGHRS and CDR2 YFSETQ come from the germline V gene. This CDR3 region has 12 residues. CDR3 protein: CASSGGGDEQFF. CDR3 bases: TGCGCCAGCAGCGGCGGGGGGGATGAGCAGTTCTTC.

This chain joins TRBV6-5 and TRBJ1-1; TRBD1 matches 9 bases. J was trimmed by 11 bases and V by 6 bases; bases with no gene match: 16. This CDR3 is 15 amino acids long. Looked up from germline, CDR1 is MNHEY and CDR2 is SVGAGI. The CDR3 spells CASSLFLGQGWQAFF. CDR3 DNA sequence: TGTGCCAGCAGCCTATTCCTAGGACAGGGGTGGCAGGCTTTCTTT.

The chain is built from TRBV30 and TRBJ1-2; tentatively, D is TRBD1 (5 bases). The V and J ends lost 5 bases and 5 bases respectively, with 12 bases between them. The CDR3 spans 12 residues. CDR1 and CDR2 (germline): GTSNPN, SVGIG (reference sequence). The CDR3 sequence is CAWGAVGYGYTF. CDR3 nucleotides: TGTGCCTGGGGGGCCGTAGGGTATGGCTACACCTTC.

The V gene is TRBV28, the J gene TRBJ2-1; TRBD1 agrees at 9 bases. CDR1 is MDHEN and CDR2 is SYDVKM in the germline V gene. V shed 8 bases, J shed 9 bases, and the junction held 14 bases outside the gene matches. This CDR3 is 15 amino acids long. The CDR3 is CASGTSGTGLSEQFF. The CDR3 nucleotides read TGTGCCAGCGGCACTTCTGGGACAGGGTTGAGTGAGCAGTTCTTC. The full variable domain, in which reference TRBV28 and TRBJ2-1 provide the parts outside the CDR3, is DVKVTQSSRYLVKRTGEKVFLECVQDMDHENMFWYRQDPGLGLRLIYFSYDVKMKEKGDIPEGYSVSREKKERFSLILESASTNQTSMYLCASGTSGTGLSEQFFGPGTRLTVL.

CDR3 loop: CASSSDTVYEQYF. CDR3 DNA sequence: TGTGCCAGTAGTTCAGACACTGTCTACGAGCAGTACTTC. The chain carries TRBV19 and TRBJ2-7; D gene unclear. Germline CDR1 is LNHDA and CDR2 is SQIVND (reference sequence). This CDR3 region has 13 residues. Between the trimmed V and J ends, which lost 5 bases and 3 bases, there was a span of 11 bases.

The chain recombines TRBV7-2 with TRBJ1-2, with D tentatively TRBD1 (5 bases). This CDR3 contains 12 residues. Trimming stripped 6 bases from V and 2 bases from J, with 7 bases between. The V gene's germline CDR1 is SGHTA and CDR2 FQGNSA. CDR3 in amino acids: CASSRQNYGYTF. CDR3 nucleotides: TGTGCCAGCAGTAGACAGAACTATGGCTACACCTTC.

This chain joins TRBV6-5 and TRBJ1-5, with D perhaps matching TRBD1 (5 bases). Trimming shortened V by 5 bases and J by 7 bases, and 9 bases separated the two germline ends. Germline CDR1 MNHEY, CDR2 SVGAGI. The CDR3 spans 12 residues. CDR3 residues: CASSRQGQPQHF. The CDR3 DNA sequence: TGTGCCAGCAGTCGCCAGGGCCAGCCCCAGCATTTT.

V and J are TRBV4-1 and TRBJ2-7; maybe TRBD2 (5 bases). The V gene lost 1 base and the J gene lost 1 base, with 11 bases spanning the gap. The V gene's germline CDR1 is MGHRA and CDR2 YSYEKL. CDR3 size: 15 residues. CDR3 in amino acids: CASSQGRSGSYEQYF. For the CDR3, the DNA is TGCGCCAGCAGCCAAGGGAGGTCGGGGTCCTACGAGCAGTACTTC.

Only a few counts were recorded for this clone. V and J are TRBV7-8 and TRBJ1-2, with 12 bases lining up with TRBD1. This CDR3 contains 16 residues. Germline CDR1 is SGHVS and CDR2 is FQNEAQ. Unmatched junction bases numbered 8, after V lost 4 bases and J lost 5 bases. The CDR3 coding sequence is TGTGCCAGCAGCTCCCGGGACAGGGGGCGGGAGTATGGCTACACCTTC. It is translated as CASSSRDRGREYGYTF.

V is TRBV5-4 and J is TRBJ2-1, with TRBD2 identical over 12 bases. CDR1 is SGHNT, CDR2 YYREEE, per germline (reference sequence). The CDR3 loop spans 18 amino acids. The J segment lost 1 base and the V segment lost 4 bases, leaving 9 bases of the junction unmatched. CDR3 in DNA: TGTGCCAGCAGCCGACTAGCGGGGGCCGCTCTATCCTACAATGAGCAGTTCTTC. Protein sequence: CASSRLAGAALSYNEQFF.

This clone was detected only once. The chain carries TRBV18 and TRBJ1-1; D unclear. With 2 bases removed from V and 4 bases from J, the gap between germline ends came to 14 bases. Germline lookup yields CDR1 KGHSH and CDR2 LQKENI. The CDR3 is 15 amino acids. The CDR3 DNA is TGTGCCAGCTCACCATCCTCTGAGGGCCGCACTGAAGCTTTCTTT. This codes for CASSPSSEGRTEAFF.

This chain joins TRBV7-6 and TRBJ2-5; 9 bases align to TRBD2. V lost 8 bases to trimming and J lost 5 bases; unmatched junction nucleotides: 15. Germline V lookup: CDR1 SGHVS, CDR2 FNYEAQ. The length of the CDR3 is 16 residues. In DNA, the CDR3 is TGTGCCAGCGAGGCCGGGCCGGCGGGGGGGTGGGAGACCCAGTACTTC. Translating gives CASEAGPAGGWETQYF.

The V and J genes are TRBV11-2 and TRBJ1-3; D is ambiguous. The CDR3 runs to 14 residues. The germline gives CDR1 SGHAT, CDR2 FQNNGV. Trimming left V 5 bases short and J 7 bases short, with 15 bases between. The CDR3 loop is CASSGSHRGNTIYF. The CDR3 bases are TGTGCCAGCAGCGGTTCGCACCGCGGCAACACCATATATTTT. Full variable domain (rest looked up from reference TRBV11-2 and TRBJ1-3): EAGVAQSPRYKIIEKRQSVAFWCNPISGHATLYWYQQILGQGPKLLIQFQNNGVVDDSQLPKDRFSAERLKGVDSTLKIQPAKLEDSAVYLCASSGSHRGNTIYFGEGSWLTVV.

J is TRBJ1-1 and V is TRBV5-4; TRBD1 is a possible D gene (5 bases). The germline V gene has CDR1 SGHNT and CDR2 YYREEE (reference sequence). V was clipped by 0 bases and J by 0 bases, with 12 bases between them. The CDR3 is 16 residues long. CDR3: CASSLGGLQVNTEAFF. The CDR3 coding sequence is TGTGCCAGCAGCTTGGGGGGCCTCCAGGTGAACACTGAAGCTTTCTTT.

The CDR3 sequence: CASSLEGLDTEAFF. The CDR3 region has the DNA TGCGCCAGCAGCTTGGAGGGGCTAGACACTGAAGCTTTCTTT. The chain links TRBV5-1 to TRBJ1-1, with D perhaps matching TRBD1 (5 bases). Trimming left V 0 bases short and J 3 bases short, with 9 bases between. CDR1 and CDR2 (germline): SGHRS, YFSETQ. The CDR3 runs 14 residues.

This chain joins TRBV6-5 and TRBJ2-5; 9 bases agree with TRBD1. CDR1 and CDR2 (germline): MNHEY, SVGAGI. The CDR3 runs to 14 residues. Germline trimming cut 5 bases from V and 5 bases from J; bases unmatched to any gene: 6. For the CDR3, the DNA is TGTGCCAGCAGTCCAACAGGGGGCGGGGAGACCCAGTACTTC. This codes for CASSPTGGGETQYF.